These 31 T cell receptor beta chains were all obtained from the same sample, sequenced in a study of radiation and T cells in renal cell carcinoma. Clones were read by immunoSEQ multiplex PCR, and TCRdb kept only the in-frame ones, dropping some. Here the sample spans approximately 150,000 clones, 80% to 90% being singletons. Time point of the sample: blood 4 weeks post-SBRT, at nephrectomy. Stated treatment: 15 Gy SBRT to primary tumor, nephrectomy 4 weeks later. The specimen comprised blood, sampled from a patient whose treatment included radiotherapy and nephrectomy. The origin of the receptors is a woman in her forties or fifties with renal cell carcinoma.

This chain links TRBV11-2 with TRBJ2-5, with a possible D match to TRBD2 (5 bases). The CDR3 contains 15 residues. Between the trimmed V and J ends, which lost 1 base and 4 bases, there was a span of 13 bases. Germline V gene lookup returns CDR1 SGHAT and CDR2 FQNNGV. CDR3 DNA sequence: TGTGCCAGCAGCTTAGGGGCAGGAGGTCGAGAGACCCAGTACTTC. Protein: CASSLGAGGRETQYF. The full variable domain, its missing parts supplied by reference TRBV11-2 and TRBJ2-5, is EAGVAQSPRYKIIEKRQSVAFWCNPISGHATLYWYQQILGQGPKLLIQFQNNGVVDDSQLPKDRFSAERLKGVDSTLKIQPAKLEDSAVYLCASSLGAGGRETQYFGPGTRLLVL.

This chain links TRBV18 with TRBJ2-3, with 9 bases fitting TRBD2. Germline assignment: CDR1 KGHSH and CDR2 LQKENI. This CDR3 contains 15 residues. Unmatched junction bases numbered 5, after V lost 5 bases and J lost 2 bases. The CDR3 DNA reads TGTGCCAGCTCAGCGACTAGCGGAATCACAGATACGCAGTATTTT. It specifies CASSATSGITDTQYF.

The chain uses TRBV28 and TRBJ1-1; no reliable D call. V lost 5 bases, J lost 1 base, and 17 bases lay in between. This CDR3 is 16 amino acids long. Germline assignment: CDR1 MDHEN and CDR2 SYDVKM. The CDR3 protein is CASSLSGREWNTEAFF. The DNA of the CDR3 is TGTGCCAGCAGTCTCTCGGGGAGGGAGTGGAACACTGAAGCTTTCTTT.

V usage is TRBV5-6 and J usage is TRBJ1-3; maybe TRBD1 (5 bases). The V gene's germline CDR1 is SGHDT and CDR2 YYEEEE. The CDR3 is 14 residues long. Trimming took 4 bases from V and 0 from J, leaving 8 bases between them. CDR3 region: CASSPGGSGNTIYF. CDR3 sequence (DNA): TGTGCCAGCAGCCCCGGGGGCTCTGGAAACACCATATATTTT.

The rearrangement links TRBV4-3 to TRBJ2-3; D is unclear. Germline V gene sequence: CDR1 LGHNA, CDR2 YSLEER. The CDR3 is 14 amino acids. V lost 0 bases and J 3 bases, leaving 7 bases between the germline ends. CDR3 loop: CASSQDANTDTQYF. The CDR3 DNA sequence: TGCGCCAGCAGCCAAGATGCCAATACAGATACGCAGTATTTT.

The chain is built from TRBV29-1 and TRBJ2-5; D remains ambiguous. With 6 bases removed from V and 1 base from J, the gap between germline ends came to 15 bases. This CDR3 comprises 14 residues. The germline V gene has CDR1 SQVTM and CDR2 ANQGSEA. CDR3 nucleotide sequence: TGCAGCGTCCTATCCTTCCAGGCCCAAGAGACCCAGTACTTC. It is translated as CSVLSFQAQETQYF.

The genes are TRBV6-1 and TRBJ1-5, with 8 bases matching TRBD1. Germline CDR1 MNHNS, CDR2 SASEGT. The CDR3 contains 14 residues. The ends lost 3 bases at V and 7 bases at J; junction bases unmatched: 5. CDR3 bases: TGTGCCAGCAGTGAGGGGGCAGGGGGCCAGCCCCAGCATTTT. It codes for CASSEGAGGQPQHF.

The chain recombines TRBV14 with TRBJ2-1; D might be TRBD2 (6 bases). The V gene's germline CDR1 is SGHDN and CDR2 FVKESK. V was clipped by 4 bases and J by 8 bases, with 12 bases between them. The length of the CDR3 is 13 residues. As DNA, the CDR3 is TGTGCCAGCAGCCCGAGACTAGGCGATGAGCAGTTCTTC. Translated: CASSPRLGDEQFF.

The chain is built from TRBV7-9 and TRBJ1-2; 9 nucleotides align to TRBD1. This CDR3 region has 15 residues. Trimming took 1 base from V and 5 from J; bases not matched to a gene: 5. Germline loops: CDR1 SEHNR, CDR2 FQNEAQ (reference sequence). The CDR3 DNA reads as TGTGCCAGCAGCTTAGACGGGGACAGGGCTTATGGCTACACCTTC. Encoded protein: CASSLDGDRAYGYTF.

The chain uses TRBV29-1 and TRBJ2-7; no clear D. There are 11 residues in the CDR3. V shed 7 bases and J shed 3 bases, with 10 bases lying between them. From germline, CDR1 is SQVTM and CDR2 ANQGSEA. The DNA for the CDR3 is TGCAGCGCGGGTCTTGGCTACGAGCAGTACTTC. Protein product: CSAGLGYEQYF.

This clone was seen a single time. The chain combines TRBV9 with TRBJ2-3; the D gene is possibly TRBD2 (6 bases). Germline lookup yields CDR1 SGDLS and CDR2 YYNGEE. The CDR3 totals 15 residues. Trimming shortened V by 1 base and J by 1 base, and 10 bases separated the two germline ends. CDR3 residues: CASSVNPSGTDTQYF. In DNA, the CDR3 is TGTGCCAGCAGCGTAAATCCTAGCGGCACAGATACGCAGTATTTT.

The V gene is TRBV6-5, the J gene TRBJ2-1; no reliable D call. This CDR3 has 15 amino acids. Germline CDR1 MNHEY, CDR2 SVGAGI. V gave up 0 bases and J gave up 2 bases, with 8 bases separating them. The CDR3 loop reads CASSYSTGPYNEQFF. The CDR3, as DNA: TGTGCCAGCAGTTACTCAACGGGCCCCTACAATGAGCAGTTCTTC.

This clone appeared once. The chain couples TRBV7-2 to TRBJ2-7; D gene unclear. Germline CDR1 SGHTA, CDR2 FQGNSA. The CDR3 sequence is 15 residues long. V was shortened by 0 bases and J by 2 bases, with 11 bases between the two germline ends. This chain's CDR3 is CASSLASAATYEQYF. As DNA, the CDR3 is TGTGCCAGCAGCTTAGCGAGTGCAGCCACCTACGAGCAGTACTTC.

This chain links TRBV6-5 with TRBJ1-6; D unclear. Germline CDR1 and CDR2: MNHEY and SVGAGI. The germline V and J ends were trimmed by 0 bases and 10 bases, with 4 bases remaining between them. The CDR3 totals 12 residues. The CDR3 loop reads CASSYSGSPLHF. The CDR3 DNA sequence: TGTGCCAGCAGTTACTCTGGATCACCCCTCCACTTT.

V is TRBV30 and J is TRBJ2-3; a weak D match, TRBD1 (6 bases). Trimming took off 4 bases at V and 2 bases at J, with 16 bases between the two ends. This CDR3 contains 15 residues. CDR1 and CDR2 (germline): GTSNPN, SVGIG (reference sequence). This chain's CDR3 is CAWTGGRGTTDTQYF. The CDR3 bases are TGTGCCTGGACTGGGGGCAGGGGAACCACAGATACGCAGTATTTT. Together with reference TRBV30 and TRBJ2-3, the CDR3 gives the full variable domain: SQTIHQWPATLVQPVGSPLSLECTVEGTSNPNLYWYRQAAGRGLQLLFYSVGIGQISSEVPQNLSASRPQDRQFILSSKKLLLSDSGFYLCAWTGGRGTTDTQYFGPGTRLTVL.

V and J are TRBV9 and TRBJ2-6, with D uncertain. V was shortened by 4 bases and J by 0 bases, with 5 bases between the two germline ends. The CDR3 has 14 residues. The germline V gene encodes CDR1 SGDLS and CDR2 YYNGEE. The CDR3 nucleotides read TGTGCCAGCAGCTTACCCTCTGGGGCCAACGTCCTGACTTTC. Translating it yields CASSLPSGANVLTF.

The chain joins TRBV19 to TRBJ1-2; D gene uncertain. Germline CDR1 is LNHDA and CDR2 is SQIVND (reference sequence). This CDR3 comprises 12 residues. Trimming stripped 5 bases from V and 4 bases from J, with 8 bases between. This CDR3 reads CASSDEPYGYTF. CDR3 coding DNA: TGTGCCAGTAGTGATGAACCCTATGGCTACACCTTC.

The genes are TRBV2 and TRBJ2-5; D unclear. The length of the CDR3 is 13 residues. Trimming stripped 6 bases from V and 4 bases from J, with 12 bases between. In germline, CDR1 is SNHLY, CDR2 FYNNEI. Here the CDR3 reads CASRQDILETQYF. The CDR3 DNA reads TGTGCCAGCAGGCAGGATATACTAGAGACCCAGTACTTC. Together with reference TRBV2 and TRBJ2-5, the CDR3 gives the full variable domain: EPEVTQTPSHQVTQMGQEVILRCVPISNHLYFYWYRQILGQKVEFLVSFYNNEISEKSEIFDDQFSVERPDGSNFTLKIRSTKLEDSAMYFCASRQDILETQYFGPGTRLLVL.

The V call is TRBV4-3, the J call TRBJ2-5; TRBD2 matches 15 bases. The CDR3 is 18 amino acids. Germline CDR1 and CDR2: LGHNA and YSLEER. The junction had 10 bases not matched to a gene; V was cut back by 3 bases and J by 5 bases. CDR3 amino acids: CASSHAWTSGGADETQYF. The CDR3 DNA reads TGCGCCAGCAGCCACGCCTGGACTAGCGGGGGGGCCGATGAGACCCAGTACTTC.

This clone has a handful of counts. The chain recombines TRBV7-9 with TRBJ2-1; no definite D call. V lost 0 bases and J lost 2, with 5 bases in between. In germline, CDR1 is SEHNR, CDR2 FQNEAQ (reference sequence). The CDR3 is made up of 14 amino acids. CDR3 sequence: CASSLAGTYNEQFF. The DNA of the CDR3 is TGTGCCAGCAGCTTAGCGGGCACCTACAATGAGCAGTTCTTC.

The rearrangement links TRBV6-1 to TRBJ2-3; no definite D call. Per the germline V gene, CDR1 is MNHNS and CDR2 is SASEGT. The V end was cut by 2 bases, the J end by 0 bases, with 6 bases between. This CDR3 has 14 residues. CDR3 sequence (DNA): TGTGCCAGCAGTGAATCGACTAGCACAGATACGCAGTATTTT. Its protein product is CASSESTSTDTQYF.

This sequence joins TRBV2 and TRBJ2-7, with TRBD1 matching over 9 bases. The CDR3 sequence is 13 residues long. Per germline, CDR1 SNHLY and CDR2 FYNNEI. V shed 2 bases, J shed 6 bases, and the junction held 2 bases outside the gene matches. The CDR3 region is CASSERTGAEQYF. The CDR3 DNA reads TGTGCCAGCAGTGAAAGGACAGGGGCCGAGCAGTACTTC.

This clone came up once. Distinct nucleotide sequences in the sample also encode this CDR3. This chain joins TRBV7-2 and TRBJ2-7; D is perhaps TRBD1 or TRBD2 (5 bases each). Looked up from germline, CDR1 is SGHTA and CDR2 is FQGNSA. The CDR3 runs 12 residues. The V end was cut by 5 bases, the J end by 4 bases, with 9 bases between. CDR3 residues: CASSPGAYEQYF. The CDR3 nucleotides are TGTGCCAGCAGCCCCGGGGCTTACGAGCAGTACTTC.

The gene calls are TRBV19 and TRBJ1-2; D gene ambiguous. From germline, CDR1 is LNHDA and CDR2 SQIVND (reference sequence). The CDR3 is 13 amino acids. V was cut by 7 bases and J by 7 bases, with 16 bases left in between. CDR3 sequence (DNA): TGTGCCAGTACGAGGGCCCACACGGCTGGCTACACCTTC. Translation: CASTRAHTAGYTF.

The chain is built from TRBV7-3 and TRBJ2-2; D may be TRBD1 (5 bases). Per germline, CDR1 SGHTA and CDR2 FQGTGA. V was pared by 2 bases and J by 6 bases, with 7 bases between. There are 13 residues in the CDR3. This CDR3 reads CASSLSGPGELFF. The CDR3, as DNA: TGTGCCAGCAGCTTATCAGGGCCCGGGGAGCTGTTTTTT.

This clone was seen just once. The chain employs TRBV10-1 and TRBJ2-3; possibly TRBD2 for D (6 bases). Trimming took 6 bases from V and 3 from J, leaving 16 bases between them. The length of the CDR3 is 15 residues. Germline assignment: CDR1 WNHNN and CDR2 SYGVQD (reference sequence). The CDR3 loop is CASRGLGGITDTQYF. CDR3 nucleotide sequence: TGCGCCAGCAGGGGCTTGGGGGGTATAACAGATACGCAGTATTTT.

The rearrangement joins TRBV27 to TRBJ2-1; 9 bases line up with TRBD1. This CDR3 region has 15 residues. The V gene end was trimmed by 8 bases and the J gene end by 7 bases; junction bases not matched to a gene: 12. CDR1 is MNHEY, CDR2 SMNVEV, per germline (reference sequence). The CDR3 nucleotides read TGTGCCAGCGCTAACGGGACAGGGCTTTTGAATGAGCAGTTCTTC. Translating it yields CASANGTGLLNEQFF.

The J gene is TRBJ2-5, the V gene TRBV6-5; a possible D gene is TRBD1 (6 bases). The ends were cut back, 6 bases at V and 1 base at J, with 15 bases in the middle. Looked up from germline, CDR1 is MNHEY and CDR2 is SVGAGI. The CDR3 has 15 residues. CDR3 region: CASSRLDRIQETQYF. In DNA, the CDR3 is TGTGCCAGCAGCCGCCTGGACAGAATCCAAGAGACCCAGTACTTC.

V is TRBV5-5 and J is TRBJ1-1, with 10 bases that match TRBD1. Germline values: CDR1 SGHKS, CDR2 YYEKEE (reference sequence). V was pared by 6 bases and J by 4 bases, with 15 bases of the junction left unmatched. The CDR3 consists of 17 residues. The CDR3, as DNA: TGTGCCAGCACCCCTGGACCGGACAGGGGGTTGGCCACTGAAGCTTTCTTT. The encoded protein is CASTPGPDRGLATEAFF.

The chain combines TRBV6-1 with TRBJ2-5, with TRBD1 as a possible D gene (6 bases). The ends were cut back, 2 bases at V and 1 base at J, with 11 bases in the middle. CDR1 MNHNS and CDR2 SASEGT come from the germline V gene. The CDR3 is made up of 15 amino acids. CDR3 coding DNA: TGTGCCAGCAGTGAAACCCTGGACAGCCAAGAGACCCAGTACTTC. It specifies CASSETLDSQETQYF.

V is TRBV29-1 and J is TRBJ2-5; 10 bases are shared with TRBD1. The CDR3 is made up of 14 amino acids. V was pared by 0 bases and J by 4 bases, with 2 bases of the junction left unmatched. Germline V gives CDR1 SQVTM, CDR2 ANQGSEA. CDR3 loop: CSVEDRQGAETQYF. The CDR3 nucleotides are TGCAGCGTTGAAGATCGACAGGGGGCAGAGACCCAGTACTTC.